The 22 T cell receptor beta chains given below trace back to one sample, sequenced in a study of shared clonotypes between healthy human individuals. Repertoires were generated with immunoSEQ multiplex PCR, while TCRdb's copy carries only in-frame clones and drops some. The sample yields roughly 2,300,000 clones, roughly 92% seen once. The sequenced material came from naive CD4+ T cells from PBMCs. Subset defined: CD45RA+ positively selected. The receptor source for this set is a man aged 18 to 30 in good health. Some clones in this sample may be carry-over from other donors' samples.

The rearrangement joins TRBV19 to TRBJ2-3; tentative D call: TRBD1 (6 bases). V was pared by 10 bases and J by 2 bases, with 19 bases between. The CDR3 is 15 residues long. Germline loops: CDR1 LNHDA, CDR2 SQIVND (reference sequence). For the CDR3, the DNA is TGTGCCACCTCGGACAGTCCGACGATCACAGATACGCAGTATTTT. This gives the protein CATSDSPTITDTQYF.

V usage is TRBV2 and J usage is TRBJ1-4; 7 bases match TRBD1. The CDR3 has 13 amino acids. The germline CDR1 and CDR2 sequences are SNHLY and FYNNEI. The V and J ends lost 8 bases and 3 bases, in that order; junction bases with no gene match: 3. In nucleotides, the CDR3 is TGTGCCAGCGCCGGGACAGCTAATGAAAAACTGTTTTTT. Translated, it gives CASAGTANEKLFF.

This rearrangement joins TRBV4-3 to TRBJ1-2; 8 positions match TRBD1. V trimming: 3 bases; J trimming: 4 bases; junction bases outside the gene matches: 7. CDR1 and CDR2 from the germline V gene are LGHNA and YSLEER. This CDR3 has 15 amino acids. The CDR3 loop reads CASSQTGTGFYGYTF. The CDR3 DNA reads TGCGCCAGCAGCCAGACCGGGACAGGCTTCTATGGCTACACCTTC.

The chain carries TRBV28 and TRBJ2-1, with TRBD2 identical over 10 bases. Germline V gene data show CDR1 as MDHEN and CDR2 as SYDVKM. V lost 4 bases to trimming and J lost 3 bases; unmatched junction nucleotides: 6. The CDR3 has 16 residues. DNA of the CDR3: TGTGCCAGCAGTTCACCTAGCGGGAGTATCTACAATGAGCAGTTCTTC. Its protein product is CASSSPSGSIYNEQFF.

This chain links TRBV7-9 with TRBJ1-2; no firm D call. V lost 5 bases and J 8 bases, leaving 15 bases between the germline ends. The germline gives CDR1 SEHNR, CDR2 FQNEAQ (reference sequence). The CDR3 has 13 amino acids. CDR3 in DNA: TGTGCCAGCAGCGCCCAGGCCCTTCTGGGCTACACCTTC. Amino acids: CASSAQALLGYTF.

The chain uses TRBV29-1 and TRBJ1-1; D possibly corresponds to TRBD1 (6 bases). The CDR3 totals 13 residues. Per germline, CDR1 SQVTM and CDR2 ANQGSEA. The V gene lost 7 bases and the J gene lost 4 bases, with 16 bases spanning the gap. In DNA, the CDR3 is TGCAGCGACGTGGACAGTCTCTTCACTGAAGCTTTCTTT. Its translation: CSDVDSLFTEAFF.

The CDR3 region is CASSSSGLRPYEQYF. The DNA of the CDR3 is TGCGCCAGCAGCTCCTCGGGACTACGCCCCTACGAGCAGTACTTC. V usage is TRBV5-1 and J usage is TRBJ2-7, with TRBD2 matching 7 bases. The CDR3 runs 15 residues. V trimming: 3 bases; J trimming: 2 bases; junction bases outside the gene matches: 8. Germline V gives CDR1 SGHRS, CDR2 YFSETQ.

This chain uses TRBV4-2 with TRBJ2-7, with 11 bases that match TRBD2. Germline loops: CDR1 LGHNA, CDR2 YNFKEQ. This CDR3 region has 20 residues. V was clipped by 0 bases and J by 6 bases; unmatched bases: 19. The CDR3 nucleotides are TGTGCCAGCAGCCAAGATAGGGCACTAGCGGGAGTCTATCAGAGTTTCGAGCAGTACTTC. Its protein product is CASSQDRALAGVYQSFEQYF.

This rearrangement joins TRBV19 to TRBJ1-2; tentatively, D is TRBD1 (6 bases). The V and J ends lost 4 bases and 4 bases respectively, with 13 bases between them. CDR3 length equals 14 residues. The germline V gene has CDR1 LNHDA and CDR2 SQIVND (reference sequence). The CDR3 sequence is CASSTNRVGYGYTF. In nucleotides, the CDR3 is TGTGCCAGTAGTACGAACAGGGTCGGCTATGGCTACACCTTC.

The chain uses TRBV15 and TRBJ2-4; no definite D call. CDR3 length equals 14 residues. Germline lookup yields CDR1 LNHNV and CDR2 YYDKDF (reference sequence). Trimming shortened V by 6 bases and J by 0 bases, and 9 bases separated the two germline ends. CDR3 in amino acids: CATSPVLAKNIQYF. DNA for the CDR3: TGTGCCACCAGTCCCGTCCTAGCCAAAAACATTCAGTACTTC.

The chain recombines TRBV7-3 with TRBJ2-5; a possible D gene is TRBD1 (5 bases). The CDR3 sequence is 14 residues long. The germline V and J ends were trimmed by 0 bases and 10 bases, with 15 bases remaining between them. CDR1 is SGHTA, CDR2 FQGTGA, per germline. CDR3 DNA sequence: TGTGCCAGCAGCTTAACGCGTACAGGTCCCGTCCAGTACTTC. Translated: CASSLTRTGPVQYF. Variable domain in full (rest from reference TRBV7-3 and TRBJ2-5): GAGVSQTPSNKVTEKGKYVELRCDPISGHTALYWYRQSLGQGPEFLIYFQGTGAADDSGLPNDRFFAVRPEGSVSTLKIQRTERGDSAVYLCASSLTRTGPVQYFGPGTRLLVL.

This rearrangement joins TRBV27 to TRBJ2-1; 7 nucleotides match TRBD2. CDR1 is MNHEY and CDR2 is SMNVEV in the germline V gene (reference sequence). Trimming took 5 bases from V and 3 from J; bases not matched to a gene: 7. The CDR3 consists of 15 residues. CDR3 in amino acids: CASSRLAVDYNEQFF. CDR3 bases: TGTGCCAGCAGTCGTCTAGCGGTTGACTACAATGAGCAGTTCTTC.

The chain links TRBV2 to TRBJ2-1, with 8 bases fitting TRBD2. In germline, CDR1 is SNHLY, CDR2 FYNNEI. J lost 8 bases, V lost 8 bases, and 11 bases had no gene match. This CDR3 is 14 amino acids long. The CDR3: CASSGGPQTDEQFF. CDR3 DNA sequence: TGTGCCAGCTCGGGAGGGCCACAGACGGATGAGCAGTTCTTC.

The rearrangement joins TRBV4-3 to TRBJ1-1; D gene uncertain. Germline V gene sequence: CDR1 LGHNA, CDR2 YSLEER. The CDR3 consists of 16 residues. V dropped 1 base and J dropped 0 bases, with 12 bases sitting between them. The CDR3 spells CASSQGVGEMNTEAFF. In DNA form, the CDR3 reads TGCGCCAGCAGCCAAGGTGTCGGAGAAATGAACACTGAAGCTTTCTTT.

In this sample, this clone turned up once. The chain couples TRBV28 to TRBJ1-3, with D unclear. Trimming took off 5 bases at V and 4 bases at J, with 18 bases between the two ends. The CDR3 length is 16 residues. CDR1 MDHEN and CDR2 SYDVKM come from the germline V gene. CDR3 in amino acids: CASSPTGYVSGNTIYF. DNA of the CDR3: TGTGCCAGCAGTCCCACGGGATATGTATCGGGAAACACCATATATTTT. Filled out from reference TRBV28 and TRBJ1-3, the complete variable domain reads DVKVTQSSRYLVKRTGEKVFLECVQDMDHENMFWYRQDPGLGLRLIYFSYDVKMKEKGDIPEGYSVSREKKERFSLILESASTNQTSMYLCASSPTGYVSGNTIYFGEGSWLTVV.

This sequence joins TRBV7-9 and TRBJ2-1, with TRBD2 identical over 11 bases. CDR3 length equals 18 residues. Trimming removed 0 bases from V and 5 bases from J; junction bases left unmatched: 9. Germline CDR1 and CDR2: SEHNR and FQNEAQ (reference sequence). The CDR3 DNA reads TGTGCCAGCAGCTTAGCGCCTAGACTAGCGGGATCTAACAATGAGCAGTTCTTC. It yields the protein CASSLAPRLAGSNNEQFF.

This sequence joins TRBV2 and TRBJ1-1; perhaps TRBD1 as D (5 bases). The CDR3 spans 16 residues. Germline V CDR1 and CDR2: SNHLY, FYNNEI. Trimming shortened V by 1 base and J by 6 bases, and 18 bases separated the two germline ends. For the CDR3, the DNA is TGTGCCAGCAGTGAAGGTGTGGGGAGGGGCTTTGCTGAAGCTTTCTTT. As protein: CASSEGVGRGFAEAFF.

CDR3 nucleotide sequence: TGTGCCAGCAGCCCACGGGGCTCCTACAATGAGCAGTTCTTC. This encodes CASSPRGSYNEQFF. The rearrangement uses TRBV6-4 and TRBJ2-1; a weak D match, TRBD2 (5 bases). Trimming took off 6 bases at V and 0 bases at J, with 9 bases between the two ends. From germline, CDR1 is MRHNA and CDR2 SNTAGT. This CDR3 has 14 amino acids.

V usage is TRBV18 and J usage is TRBJ2-2, with 9 bases lining up with TRBD2. The J segment lost 2 bases and the V segment lost 6 bases, leaving 7 bases of the junction unmatched. Germline V gene data show CDR1 as KGHSH and CDR2 as LQKENI. The CDR3 consists of 16 residues. Here the CDR3 DNA reads TGTGCCAGCTCTCCCCGACTAGCGGATAACACCGGGGAGCTGTTTTTT. Translating gives CASSPRLADNTGELFF. The whole variable domain, remainder taken from reference TRBV18 and TRBJ2-2, is NAGVMQNPRHLVRRRGQEARLRCSPMKGHSHVYWYRQLPEEGLKFMVYLQKENIIDESGMPKERFSAEFPKEGPSILRIQQVVRGDSAAYFCASSPRLADNTGELFFGEGSRLTVL.

The chain employs TRBV19 and TRBJ1-5; D not resolved. This CDR3 spans 14 amino acids. V dropped 3 bases and J dropped 0 bases, with 6 bases sitting between them. Germline V lookup: CDR1 LNHDA, CDR2 SQIVND (reference sequence). The CDR3: CASSMFSSNQPQHF. In nucleotides, the CDR3 is TGTGCCAGTAGTATGTTCAGTAGCAATCAGCCCCAGCATTTT.

The CDR3 spells CASRAPGADTQYF. CDR3 coding DNA: TGTGCCAGCAGAGCCCCGGGGGCGGATACGCAGTATTTT. This chain links TRBV5-5 with TRBJ2-3; D could derive from TRBD1 or TRBD2 (6 bases each). The V gene's germline CDR1 is SGHKS and CDR2 YYEKEE (reference sequence). The CDR3 has 13 residues. The ends were cut back, 5 bases at V and 6 bases at J, with 13 bases in the middle.

Concerning this clone: A junction boundary mismatches the germline segment, possibly from a read error. The CDR3 sequence: CASSLTNSGGEQFF. The DNA of the CDR3 is TGTGCCAGCAGCCTAACAAACAGCGGAGGTGAGCAGTTCTTC. The chain couples TRBV7-3 to TRBJ2-1; D may be TRBD2 (5 bases). The germline V gene encodes CDR1 SGHTA and CDR2 FQGTGA. CDR3 length: 14 residues.